These T cell receptor beta chains were read from a single sample in a study of early T cells in non-severe SARS-CoV-2 infection. TCRdb redid the calling of the 5' RACE reads with MiXCR, one entry per CDR3 protein. The top ten hold 30% to 45% of the sample, which has 27,000 or so distinct CDR3 sequences, 6.6% seen once. The sample comprised whole blood. Receptor source: an adult who was a healthcare worker with PCR-confirmed SARS-CoV-2 infection or an uninfected control (not recorded which). CDR3s include the opening cysteine and the closing phenylalanine or tryptophan. The order of the fields is clone size, J gene, V gene, CDR3 protein. Size is stated for part of the rows, as once, few or many counts, or as a class when the clone is expanded.

many	TRBJ2-5	TRBV12-3/TRBV12-4	CASSSHPTGLETQYF
many	TRBJ2-5	TRBV5-1	CASSLAGRETQYF
many	TRBJ1-6	TRBV12-3/TRBV12-4	CASRPTGGNSPLHF
many	TRBJ1-2	TRBV12-3/TRBV12-4	CASSGQPYYGYTF
many	TRBJ2-7	TRBV14	CASSQAPLAGSHEQYF
few	TRBJ2-2	TRBV9	CASSPHIPLRDRGPGELFF
many	TRBJ2-1	TRBV27	CASSHGGEGNRQFF
few	TRBJ2-7	TRBV11-3	CASSSTTLAGYGDEQYF
many	TRBJ2-7	TRBV28	CASSLYHSGLAGVLYF
many	TRBJ2-7	TRBV7-2	CASSMTGTGNYEQYF
many	TRBJ1-5	TRBV4-3	CASSQKWGGNQPQHF
many	TRBJ1-5	TRBV12-3/TRBV12-4	CASRRTARAPQHF
few	TRBJ2-1	TRBV2	CASPTRAAGGPSEQFF
many	TRBJ2-1	TRBV10-3	CAIRGGQSYNEQFF
many	TRBJ2-1	TRBV24-1	CATTSSGGTYNEQFF
many	TRBJ1-5	TRBV6-6	CASSGRQGSYQPQHF
many	TRBJ2-2	TRBV30	CAWSQRGVTGELFF
many	TRBJ1-5	TRBV19	CASSIPTPHQPQHF
medium-sized	TRBJ2-7	TRBV6-6	CATALMKHEQYF
many	TRBJ2-1	TRBV6-2/TRBV6-3	CASSFGGHNEQFF
few	TRBJ2-3	TRBV7-3	CASGLGHAGTALTDTQYF
many	TRBJ2-6	TRBV2	CASSSTGTGRSGANVLTF
NA	TRBJ1-1	TRBV28	CASGLRTGGTEAFF
NA	TRBJ2-3	TRBV7-6	CASSLADRPPTDTQYF
many	TRBJ2-7	TRBV2	CASRGDTGRNYEQYF
many	TRBJ2-7	TRBV7-6	CASSLGMGPTEPEQYF
NA	TRBJ1-1	TRBV7-2	CASSLRTGIPPMNTEAFF
many	TRBJ2-7	TRBV25-1	CASSEFGDSIPPYEQYF
NA	TRBJ2-7	TRBV15	CATSTRRTMGEQYF
many	TRBJ2-1	TRBV11-2	CASSKEVAGQHSYNEQFF
NA	TRBJ1-2	TRBV4-2	CASSQGGAYYGYTF
many	TRBJ2-7	TRBV5-1	CASTDTSYEQYF
many	TRBJ2-7	TRBV7-6	CASSLGNEQYF
many	TRBJ1-5	TRBV2	CASSSERSNQPQHF
many	TRBJ2-3	TRBV18	CASSLGTGAGVGTDTQYF
few	TRBJ2-7	TRBV11-3	CASSQGGLAAYEQYF
many	TRBJ2-1	TRBV14	CASSKDTSGRRNEQFF
many	TRBJ2-4	TRBV5-1	CASRYRTGENIQYF
many	TRBJ2-7	TRBV20-1	CSATTRSEQYF